This TCR beta chain was observed in a study of blood T cell repertoires in COVID-19. Study overall: Sites across the United States, Italy and Spain contributed samples from acute and convalescent COVID-19. PBMCs, B-cell-depleted T cells, or T cells provided the cDNA or gDNA that made up the material.

In the original processing: Amplification of reference gene primers provided the estimated nucleated cell counts. TCRdb keeps only in-frame clones here, not all; method: immunoSEQ multiplex PCR. Clonal size and the V and J genes are those of that table, whereas D and trimming came from the DNA. Of around 250,000 clones listed, about four fifths are singletons. This receptor was taken from a middle-aged man with active or convalescent COVID-19. The sample was peripheral blood.

CDR3 bases: TGTGCCAGCAGCCAAGAATCAGGGGGGCGCGATGGCTACACCTTC. This sequence encodes CASSQESGGRDGYTF. The chain uses TRBV4-2 and TRBJ1-2; 7 positions match TRBD1. V shed 0 bases, J shed 6 bases, and the junction held 7 bases outside the gene matches. The germline gives CDR1 LGHNA, CDR2 YNFKEQ. The CDR3 length is 15 residues.